This T cell receptor (beta chain) originates from a study of shared clonotypes between healthy human individuals. Overall study results and limits: Rarefaction revealed incomplete sorted-subset sequencing despite large depth.

Using immunoSEQ multiplex PCR, the repertoire was profiled, and TCRdb retains in-frame clones only, with some absent. The repertoire holds around 1,100,000 clones, 60% to 85% seen once, with roughly 0.82% in the top ten. V was cut by 9 bases and J by 4 bases, with 16 bases left in between. CDR1 and CDR2 from the germline V gene are MDHEN and SYDVKM. The CDR3 totals 14 residues. The table lists this clone with a few counts. The antigen is not known. The specimen was memory CD4+ T cells from PBMCs. Described subset: CD45RA-negative fraction. This clonotype originated in a young man in good health. Some clones in this sample may be carry-over from other donors' samples. This chain joins TRBV28 and TRBJ2-1; either TRBD1 or TRBD2 may supply D (5 bases each). The CDR3 bases are TGTGCCAGTCGACCGGGGCAGGAGTACAATGAGCAGTTCTTC. The encoded protein is CASRPGQEYNEQFF.